This T cell receptor beta chain is from a study of technical replicates of blood from several donors (dated by TCRdb to the late 2010s). Library generation was performed with the immunoSEQ multiplex PCR assay. TCRdb stores this immuneACCESS table with in-frame sequences only. Part of the clones is absent; in the studies checked, under half of the shortfall reflects unresolved V genes, and no reason is known for the rest. The sample table shows around 100,000 clones, and about 95% are seen once. The ten top clones hold around 0.31% of the sample. The junction carries 10 bases between V and J, which are trimmed by 7 bases and 1 base respectively. The CDR3 numbers 12 residues from cysteine through phenylalanine. Only the CDR3 portion is preserved as DNA: 36 bases, with reading frame beginning at the first base. In the germline V gene, CDR1 corresponds to SQVTM and CDR2 to ANQGSEA. As regards this clone: No cognate antigen has been identified for it. There are no base qualities to consult, and no much larger clone falls within one base.

This clonotype was sampled from a human donor in good health. Material: T cells isolated from PBMCs. The V and J genes are TRBV29-1 and TRBJ1-1; the D gene assignment is ambiguous. The nucleotides are TGCAGCGGGAGGCCTCCGAACACTGAAGCTTTCTTT. This encodes CSGRPPNTEAFF.